This T cell receptor (beta chain) was captured in a study of early T cells in non-severe SARS-CoV-2 infection. Study context: The authors sequenced bulk RNA from unsorted whole blood, leaving chains unpaired.

This clonotype was counted at least ten times. Its antigen is unknown. Broader study findings: Missing private and CD4 specificities, VDJdb matching favored anti-spike CD8 responses.

Trimming took off 5 bases at V and 9 bases at J, with 14 bases between the two ends. Germline loops: CDR1 SGHVS, CDR2 FQNEAQ. CDR3 length: 13 residues. Molecules of cDNA were individually given unique molecular identifiers that were attached to them. TCRdb re-called the 5' RACE reads with MiXCR, one entry per CDR3 protein. The sample consists of approximately 50,000 distinct CDR3 sequences, around 10% of them appearing once. The material sequenced was whole blood. This TCR was recovered from an adult who was a healthcare worker with PCR-confirmed SARS-CoV-2 infection or an uninfected control (not recorded which). The chain employs TRBV7-8 and TRBJ2-1; D not certain. DNA of the CDR3: TGTGCCAGCAGCCTTCTTCTCACCTCTGAGCAGTTCTTC. It codes for CASSLLLTSEQFF.